These T cell receptor beta chains were read from a single sample in a study of blood T cell repertoires in COVID-19. Only in-frame clones appear in the TCRdb table, and some are missing; sequencing was by immunoSEQ multiplex PCR. The sample gives a few hundred thousand clones, approximately 78% of which show up once; roughly 8.7% is in the top ten. The sequenced sample consisted of PBMCs or T cells enriched from blood (not recorded which). These receptor sequences come from a man aged 40-50 years who had recovered from COVID-19. Both conserved end residues are part of each CDR3. D genes are given only for firm matches. Clone size is shown for a subset of rows, as once, few, many or a class of expanded clone.

TRBJ2-5	.	.	TRBV15	16	CATRIHTHPTSGTQYF	TGTGCCACCAGGATCCACACTCACCCCACGTCGGGGACCCAGTACTTC
TRBJ1-1	.	.	TRBV29-1	16	CSVEDRWTDKNTEAFF	TGCAGCGTTGAAGATCGGTGGACAGACAAGAACACTGAAGCTTTCTTT
TRBJ2-2	.	TRBD1	TRBV28	16	CASSRDRGSMRGELFF	TGTGCCAGCAGTAGGGACAGGGGTTCCATGCGGGGGGAGCTGTTTTTT
TRBJ2-2	.	.	TRBV27	13	CASRLRGYEELFF	TGTGCCAGCCGACTCCGGGGGTACGAGGAGCTGTTTTTT
TRBJ2-7	.	.	TRBV5-8	12	CASSTREYEQYF	TGTGCCAGCAGCACGAGGGAGTACGAGCAGTACTTC
TRBJ2-7	.	.	TRBV19	14	CASTTGLHSYEQYF	TGTGCCAGCACAACGGGACTTCACTCCTACGAGCAGTACTTC
TRBJ1-1	.	.	TRBV6-5	14	CASSYQGSNTEAFF	TGTGCCAGCAGTTATCAGGGGTCGAACACTGAAGCTTTCTTT
TRBJ2-7	.	.	TRBV6-5	14	CASRTRGKGYEQYF	TGTGCCAGCAGAACCAGGGGTAAAGGCTACGAGCAGTACTTC
TRBJ2-1	.	.	TRBV30	12	CAWTGGAHEQFF	TGTGCCTGGACTGGGGGGGCCCATGAGCAGTTCTTC
TRBJ2-1	.	TRBD2	TRBV30	11	CASRGEGEQFF	TGTGCTTCCCGGGGGGAGGGTGAGCAGTTCTTC
TRBJ1-2	few	.	TRBV21-1	17	CASSKAARRGKAYGYTF	TGTGCCAGCAGCAAAGCCGCTCGCAGAGGGAAAGCCTATGGCTACACCTTC
TRBJ2-7	.	TRBD1	TRBV2	14	CASRGRGQGYEQYF	TGTGCCAGCAGGGGCCGGGGACAGGGGTACGAGCAGTACTTC
TRBJ1-4	.	.	TRBV7-9	17	CASSRWSSGGRGEKLFF	TGTGCCAGCAGCCGATGGAGCTCCGGGGGGCGCGGTGAAAAACTGTTTTTT
TRBJ1-5	once	.	TRBV12-5	17	CASGLISTGTSNQPQHF	TGTGCTAGTGGTTTAATTTCGACAGGTACTAGCAATCAGCCCCAGCATTTT
TRBJ1-2	.	TRBD1	TRBV10-1	15	CASSESLGTGYGYTF	TGCGCCAGCAGTGAGTCCCTAGGGACAGGATATGGCTACACCTTC
TRBJ1-4	.	.	TRBV19	14	CASSLSQSNEKLFF	TGTGCCAGTAGTCTTTCACAGAGCAATGAAAAACTGTTTTTT
TRBJ1-1	few	TRBD1	TRBV27	14	CASRKTGMQTEAFF	TGTGCCAGCAGGAAGACAGGGATGCAGACTGAAGCTTTCTTT
TRBJ2-1	few	.	TRBV5-4	15	CASSLGSSSYNEQFF	TGTGCCAGCAGCTTGGGGTCGAGCTCCTACAATGAGCAGTTCTTC
TRBJ2-3	.	.	TRBV21-1	14	CASFSFYATDTQYF	TGTGCCAGCTTTTCCTTCTATGCCACAGATACGCAGTATTTT
TRBJ2-3	.	TRBD1	TRBV19	14	CASSIDRETDTQYF	TGTGCCAGTAGTATCGACAGGGAAACAGATACGCAGTATTTT
TRBJ1-2	once	.	TRBV25-1	13	CASSPQGAYGYTF	TGTGCCAGCAGTCCCCAAGGGGCCTATGGCTACACCTTC
TRBJ1-2	.	TRBD1	TRBV9	15	CASSVKRQGAGGYTF	TGTGCCAGCAGCGTCAAGAGACAGGGGGCTGGAGGCTACACCTTC
TRBJ2-2	.	TRBD2	TRBV11-2	14	CASSIIRTSGELFF	TGTGCCAGCAGCATAATACGGACTAGCGGGGAGCTGTTTTTT
TRBJ1-1	few	.	TRBV10-3	13	CAIRIDSNTEAFF	TGTGCCATCAGAATAGACAGCAACACTGAAGCTTTCTTT
TRBJ1-2	.	TRBD1	TRBV19	13	CASSQRTGYGYTF	TGTGCCAGTTCTCAAAGGACAGGGTATGGCTACACCTTC
TRBJ2-1	.	TRBD2	TRBV5-1	15	CASSIRLAGYNEQFF	TGCGCCAGCAGCATCCGACTAGCGGGGTACAATGAGCAGTTCTTC
TRBJ2-1	.	.	TRBV11-3	15	CASSLGVQGGNEQFF	TGTGCCAGCAGCTTAGGGGTGCAGGGCGGCAATGAGCAGTTCTTC
TRBJ1-5	.	.	TRBV19	16	CASSIWSRGANQPQHF	TGTGCCAGTAGTATATGGTCCAGGGGCGCGAATCAGCCCCAGCATTTT
TRBJ1-3	once	.	TRBV19	15	CASRNQGITGNTIYF	TGTGCCAGTAGGAACCAGGGGATAACTGGAAACACCATATATTTT
TRBJ2-4	.	.	TRBV5-1	14	CASSPGPRGNIQYF	TGCGCCAGCAGCCCGGGCCCGCGGGGAAACATTCAGTACTTC
TRBJ2-7	.	TRBD1	TRBV6-5	14	CASSYTDRAYEQYF	TGTGCCAGCAGTTACACTGACAGGGCCTACGAGCAGTACTTC
TRBJ2-3	.	TRBD2	TRBV5-1	18	CASSVLGSGRALGDTQYF	TGCGCCAGCAGCGTCCTGGGTAGCGGGAGGGCCCTCGGAGATACGCAGTATTTT
TRBJ1-4	.	.	TRBV30	13	CAWSAGTNEKLFF	TGTGCCTGGAGTGCAGGAACTAATGAAAAACTGTTTTTT
TRBJ2-4	.	.	TRBV21-1	17	CASSNHQGALAKNIQYF	TGTGCCAGCAGCAACCACCAGGGGGCACTAGCCAAAAACATTCAGTACTTC
TRBJ1-2	.	.	TRBV3-1/TRBV3-2	14	CASSHSGANYGYTF	TGTGCCAGCAGCCATTCAGGGGCTAACTATGGCTACACCTTC
TRBJ1-1	.	.	TRBV12-3/TRBV12-4	12	CASTGRGTEAFF	TGTGCCAGCACGGGACGGGGGACTGAAGCTTTCTTT
TRBJ2-1	few	TRBD2	TRBV20-1	12	CSASGRAGEQFF	TGCAGTGCTAGTGGGAGGGCGGGTGAGCAGTTCTTC
TRBJ2-3	.	TRBD2	TRBV4-1	15	CASSQGLAGIDTQYF	TGCGCCAGCAGCCAAGGACTAGCGGGGATCGATACGCAGTATTTT
TRBJ2-7	.	.	TRBV5-4	14	CASSLADNNYEQYF	TGTGCCAGCAGCCTAGCTGACAACAACTACGAGCAGTACTTC
TRBJ1-5	.	.	TRBV18	15	CASSPGQLANQPQHF	TGTGCCAGCTCACCGGGGCAACTAGCTAATCAGCCCCAGCATTTT
TRBJ1-2	.	.	TRBV3-1/TRBV3-2	15	CASSQVWEGNYGYTF	TGTGCCAGCAGCCAAGTTTGGGAGGGAAACTATGGCTACACCTTC
TRBJ1-4	.	.	TRBV28	13	CASSFRVGEKLFF	TGTGCCAGCAGTTTCAGGGTTGGTGAAAAACTGTTTTTT
TRBJ1-2	few	.	TRBV7-9	17	CASSTSGTGGRSYGYTF	TGTGCCAGCAGCACCTCCGGGACGGGAGGGAGGTCCTATGGCTACACCTTC
TRBJ2-1	few	.	TRBV19	15	CASSIGLVLEVEQFF	TGTGCCAGTAGTATCGGGTTGGTCCTTGAAGTGGAGCAGTTCTTC
TRBJ1-4	.	TRBD1	TRBV30	13	CAWGRGRREKLFF	TGTGCCTGGGGGAGGGGGCGCAGAGAAAAACTGTTTTTT
TRBJ2-1	.	TRBD1	TRBV6-5	15	CASRRPGTGGNEQFF	TGTGCCAGCAGACGACCAGGGACAGGGGGCAATGAGCAGTTCTTC
TRBJ2-1	once	TRBD2	TRBV19	14	CASSMGLAGAEQFF	TGTGCCAGTAGTATGGGACTAGCGGGAGCTGAGCAGTTCTTC
TRBJ2-3	.	.	TRBV5-4	12	CASSEETDTQYF	TGTGCCAGCAGCGAGGAAACAGATACGCAGTATTTT
TRBJ2-2	.	.	TRBV11-3	14	CASSSTGNTGELFF	TGTGCCAGCAGCTCGACAGGGAACACCGGGGAGCTGTTTTTT
TRBJ1-2	.	.	TRBV4-2	15	CASSQITGTNYGYTF	TGTGCCAGCAGCCAGATCACAGGGACAAACTATGGCTACACCTTC
TRBJ2-7	.	.	TRBV27	15	CASSPPRTGVYEQYF	TGTGCCAGCAGTCCCCCCCGGACGGGGGTCTACGAGCAGTACTTC
TRBJ1-1	.	TRBD1	TRBV20-1	14	CSASNQGESTEAFF	TGCAGTGCTAGTAACCAGGGGGAGTCCACTGAAGCTTTCTTT
TRBJ1-6	.	TRBD1	TRBV10-3	13	CAIKQGANSPLHF	TGTGCCATCAAGCAGGGGGCGAATTCACCCCTCCACTTT